One and the same sample provided the 26 T cell receptor beta chains below, sequenced in a study of T cell clones after liver transplantation. The assay was immunoSEQ multiplex PCR, and TCRdb's table has in-frame clones only and misses some. The sample records some 80,000 clones, roughly 80% being singletons. The specimen comprised CD4+ T cells from blood, sampled around 50 months after liver transplant. The receptors come from a human patient who received a liver transplant. Some of these T cells may belong to the graft donor.

This chain connects TRBV6-1 to TRBJ1-6; tentatively, D is TRBD1 (6 bases). The CDR3 is made up of 15 amino acids. Trimming took off 2 bases at V and 7 bases at J, with 12 bases between the two ends. Germline lookup yields CDR1 MNHNS and CDR2 SASEGT. CDR3 nucleotide sequence: TGTGCCAGCAGTGAACAAATGACAGGAAATTCACCCCTCCACTTT. Protein product: CASSEQMTGNSPLHF.

In its sample, this clone ranks as medium-sized. This sequence joins TRBV5-1 and TRBJ2-1; no definite D call. Germline V CDR1 and CDR2: SGHRS, YFSETQ. V shed 3 bases and J shed 6 bases, with 10 bases lying between them. CDR3 length: 13 residues. CDR3 nucleotide sequence: TGCGCCAGCAGCTCCCCCTCCCCCAATGAGCAGTTCTTC. Amino acid sequence: CASSSPSPNEQFF.

V usage is TRBV18 and J usage is TRBJ1-4, with D possibly TRBD1 on 5 matching bases. CDR1 is KGHSH, CDR2 LQKENI, per germline. The CDR3 has 15 amino acids. V shed 3 bases and J shed 6 bases, with 14 bases lying between them. This chain's CDR3 is CASSPGMGGDEKLFF. The CDR3 region has the DNA TGTGCCAGCTCACCCGGGATGGGGGGAGATGAAAAACTGTTTTTT. Full variable domain (outside the CDR3, taken from reference TRBV18 and TRBJ1-4): NAGVMQNPRHLVRRRGQEARLRCSPMKGHSHVYWYRQLPEEGLKFMVYLQKENIIDESGMPKERFSAEFPKEGPSILRIQQVVRGDSAAYFCASSPGMGGDEKLFFGSGTQLSVL.

The V and J genes are TRBV7-7 and TRBJ2-5, with 15 bases lining up with TRBD2. V lost 5 bases to trimming and J lost 5 bases; unmatched junction nucleotides: 3. CDR1 SSHAT and CDR2 FNYEAQ come from the germline V gene (reference sequence). This CDR3 spans 15 amino acids. CDR3 in amino acids: CASSRGLAGGETQYF. CDR3 DNA sequence: TGTGCCAGCAGCCGCGGACTAGCGGGGGGGGAGACCCAGTACTTC.

The rearrangement links TRBV7-2 to TRBJ2-6, with TRBD1 identical over 8 bases. Trimming at V came to 1 base and at J to 1 base, leaving 6 bases not matched to a gene. The CDR3 extends over 18 amino acids. The germline V gene encodes CDR1 SGHTA and CDR2 FQGNSA. The CDR3 bases are TGTGCCAGCAGCTTAGATGGGACAGGCCAATCTGGGGCCAACGTCCTGACTTTC. It encodes CASSLDGTGQSGANVLTF.

V is TRBV7-9 and J is TRBJ2-3; TRBD1 agrees at 7 bases. Germline V lookup: CDR1 SEHNR, CDR2 FQNEAQ (reference sequence). V dropped 1 base and J dropped 6; count of bases not matched to a gene: 7. The CDR3 length is 15 residues. For the CDR3, the DNA is TGTGCCAGCAGCTTAGGGAGACAGGGCGTCGATACGCAGTATTTT. Translation: CASSLGRQGVDTQYF.

The chain recombines TRBV6-1 with TRBJ1-2; D possibly corresponds to TRBD1 (6 bases). The ends were cut back, 8 bases at V and 8 bases at J, with 18 bases in the middle. CDR1 is MNHNS and CDR2 is SASEGT in the germline V gene. The CDR3 extends over 13 amino acids. CDR3 in DNA: TGTGCCAGCTCATACGACAGGACCAGGGGCTACACCTTC. As protein: CASSYDRTRGYTF.

This sequence joins TRBV5-6 and TRBJ1-3; D gene uncertain. CDR1 SGHDT and CDR2 YYEEEE come from the germline V gene. The V and J ends lost 1 base and 0 bases respectively, with 5 bases between them. This CDR3 region has 14 residues. The DNA for the CDR3 is TGTGCCAGCAGCTTGTTGAGCTCTGGAAACACCATATATTTT. Translating gives CASSLLSSGNTIYF.

V usage is TRBV27 and J usage is TRBJ2-7; 9 nucleotides align to TRBD2. The ends lost 5 bases at V and 2 bases at J; junction bases unmatched: 7. This CDR3 is 15 amino acids long. Germline values: CDR1 MNHEY, CDR2 SMNVEV (reference sequence). The chain's CDR3 is CASSQTAGGTYEQYF. DNA for the CDR3: TGTGCCAGCAGTCAGACAGCGGGAGGTACCTACGAGCAGTACTTC.

This clone was detected ten times or more. The chain couples TRBV18 to TRBJ1-5; tentatively, D is TRBD1 (6 bases). With 5 bases removed from V and 7 bases from J, the gap between germline ends came to 12 bases. Germline CDR1 KGHSH, CDR2 LQKENI. This CDR3 is built from 13 residues. Written as DNA, the CDR3 is TGTGCCAGCTCAGCAGGGGAGAGACAGCCCCAGCATTTT. It yields the protein CASSAGERQPQHF.

The V gene is TRBV11-2, the J gene TRBJ2-3; TRBD2 agrees at 9 bases. There are 15 residues in the CDR3. V lost 8 bases and J lost 8; bases outside the gene matches: 14. Germline-derived CDR1 and CDR2 are SGHAT and FQNNGV. The CDR3 DNA sequence: TGTGCCAGCGCCTTAGAGGGTCTAGCGGGACCTACGCAGTATTTT. It yields the protein CASALEGLAGPTQYF.

This clone was seen more than once but under ten times. The rearrangement links TRBV6-6 to TRBJ1-5; D call uncertain. The V end lost 2 bases, the J end lost 0 bases, and 2 bases lay between the germline ends. The CDR3 runs to 13 residues. The germline gives CDR1 MNHNY, CDR2 SVGAGI (reference sequence). The CDR3 nucleotides are TGTGCCAGCAGTTACCATAGCAATCAGCCCCAGCATTTT. This translates into CASSYHSNQPQHF.

This clone appeared a few times. The V call is TRBV19, the J call TRBJ1-1, with D perhaps TRBD1 (6 bases). V lost 5 bases to trimming and J lost 5 bases, with 15 bases between them. The germline gives CDR1 LNHDA, CDR2 SQIVND (reference sequence). This CDR3 is 14 amino acids long. CDR3 sequence (DNA): TGTGCCAGTAGTCTCACAGGAGGGACAACTGAAGCTTTCTTT. Its translation is CASSLTGGTTEAFF.

The gene calls are TRBV6-5 and TRBJ2-7; no reliable D call. V lost 6 bases to trimming and J lost 0 bases, with 12 bases between them. Germline V gene lookup returns CDR1 MNHEY and CDR2 SVGAGI. The CDR3 consists of 14 residues. DNA for the CDR3: TGTGCCAGCAGACGAGGCCAAGGCTCCTACGAGCAGTACTTC. Its protein is CASRRGQGSYEQYF.

V is TRBV7-2 and J is TRBJ2-3; D may correspond to TRBD1 or TRBD2 (5 bases each). Germline V gene lookup returns CDR1 SGHTA and CDR2 FQGNSA. The CDR3 totals 16 residues. The ends were cut back, 2 bases at V and 7 bases at J, with 19 bases in the middle. CDR3 loop: CASSLSAGTTTNTQYF. In nucleotides, the CDR3 is TGTGCCAGCAGCTTAAGTGCCGGGACGACTACTAATACGCAGTATTTT.

This chain connects TRBV6-1 to TRBJ2-7, with 7 bases matching TRBD1. CDR3 length equals 13 residues. Germline V gene sequence: CDR1 MNHNS, CDR2 SASEGT. After removal of 8 bases from V and 6 bases from J, the junction contained 10 bases not matched to a gene. The CDR3 DNA reads as TGTGCCAGCCGGACAGGAGCCATTCTCGAGCAGTACTTC. Encoded protein: CASRTGAILEQYF.

This clone has a single count. The rearrangement uses TRBV6-1 and TRBJ1-4, with TRBD1 as a possible D gene (5 bases). Trimming stripped 4 bases from V and 0 bases from J, with 6 bases between. Germline V gene lookup returns CDR1 MNHNS and CDR2 SASEGT. The CDR3 has 14 residues. The CDR3 sequence: CASSGQTTNEKLFF. The CDR3 DNA follows: TGTGCCAGCAGTGGACAGACAACTAATGAAAAACTGTTTTTT.

This clone was seen just once. The chain has TRBV7-2 and TRBJ1-2; 8 bases align to TRBD1. The CDR3 spans 16 residues. CDR1 and CDR2 (germline): SGHTA, FQGNSA. The J segment lost 8 bases and the V segment lost 1 base, leaving 12 bases of the junction unmatched. CDR3 in amino acids: CASSLDAYRGAGGYTF. The CDR3 DNA reads TGTGCCAGCAGCTTAGACGCCTACAGGGGGGCAGGGGGCTACACCTTC.

The chain combines TRBV7-2 with TRBJ1-1, with D perhaps matching TRBD1 (6 bases). Germline V gives CDR1 SGHTA, CDR2 FQGNSA. The CDR3 extends over 13 amino acids. Trimming cost V 5 bases and J 11 bases, with 18 bases left between them. CDR3 loop: CASSTRGLGSAFF. The CDR3 bases are TGTGCCAGCAGCACCAGGGGATTGGGGAGTGCTTTCTTT.

The chain recombines TRBV5-6 with TRBJ2-7; possibly TRBD1 for D (5 bases). The CDR3 covers 16 residues. CDR1 is SGHDT and CDR2 is YYEEEE in the germline V gene. Trimming pared 4 bases from V and 5 bases from J, leaving 22 bases between. The CDR3 here is CASSRQFPRAIHEQYF. For the CDR3, the DNA is TGTGCCAGCAGCCGACAGTTTCCCCGTGCTATCCACGAGCAGTACTTC. The variable domain in full, completed from reference TRBV5-6 and TRBJ2-7, reads DAGVTQSPTHLIKTRGQQVTLRCSPKSGHDTVSWYQQALGQGPQFIFQYYEEEERQRGNFPDRFSGHQFPNYSSELNVNALLLGDSALYLCASSRQFPRAIHEQYFGPGTRLTVT.

V and J are TRBV27 and TRBJ2-3; 11 nucleotides align to TRBD2. In germline, CDR1 is MNHEY, CDR2 SMNVEV (reference sequence). The V and J ends lost 1 base and 7 bases, in that order; junction bases with no gene match: 1. There are 14 residues in the CDR3. The chain's CDR3 is CASSLLAGGNTQYF. Written as DNA, the CDR3 is TGTGCCAGCAGTTTATTAGCGGGGGGGAATACGCAGTATTTT.

CDR3 amino acids: CAISEGGRSGNTIYF. In DNA, the CDR3 is TGTGCCATCAGTGAGGGCGGGCGCTCTGGAAACACCATATATTTT. The genes are TRBV10-3 and TRBJ1-3; D remains unclear. CDR3 length: 15 amino acids. In germline, CDR1 is ENHRY, CDR2 SYGVKD. Trimming pared 2 bases from V and 0 bases from J, leaving 8 bases between.

Comment on this clone: At one boundary the junction diverges from the germline segment, which might be a read error. The CDR3 here is CASSFRTDPGTDTQYF. The CDR3 DNA follows: TGTGCCAGCAGCTTTCGAACCGATCCTGGCACGGATACGCAGTATTTT. The chain combines TRBV7-9 with TRBJ2-3, with D hard to call. The V gene's germline CDR1 is SEHNR and CDR2 FQNEAQ (reference sequence). The CDR3 consists of 16 residues. Filled out from reference TRBV7-9 and TRBJ2-3, the complete variable domain reads DTGVSQNPRHKITKRGQNVTFRCDPISEHNRLYWYRQTLGQGPEFLTYFQNEAQLEKSRLLSDRFSAERPKGSFSTLEIQRTEQGDSAMYLCASSFRTDPGTDTQYFGPGTRLTVL.

The chain joins TRBV18 to TRBJ2-5, with 11 positions matching TRBD2. The J segment lost 1 base and the V segment lost 2 bases, leaving 3 bases of the junction unmatched. The CDR3 length is 16 residues. CDR1 and CDR2 from the germline V gene are KGHSH and LQKENI. CDR3 bases: TGTGCCAGCTCACCAGGGACTAGCGGTATCCAAGAGACCCAGTACTTC. It encodes CASSPGTSGIQETQYF.

The chain combines TRBV21-1 with TRBJ2-7; the table's D call, TRBD1, has no DNA check behind it. TRBV21-1 is a documented pseudogene. The CDR3 consists of 15 residues. The CDR3 protein is CASSKAGAQQYEQYF. The CDR3 region has the DNA TGTGCCAGCAGCAAAGCTGGGGCCCAACAATACGAGCAGTACTTC.

The rearrangement links TRBV6-5 to TRBJ2-7; 7 bases are a match to TRBD2. Germline loops: CDR1 MNHEY, CDR2 SVGAGI. The V segment lost 2 bases and the J segment 3 bases; nucleotides outside the gene matches: 4. The CDR3 sequence is 14 residues long. CDR3 nucleotides: TGTGCCAGCAGTTACGATCGCGGGAGCTACGAGCAGTACTTC. It yields the protein CASSYDRGSYEQYF.